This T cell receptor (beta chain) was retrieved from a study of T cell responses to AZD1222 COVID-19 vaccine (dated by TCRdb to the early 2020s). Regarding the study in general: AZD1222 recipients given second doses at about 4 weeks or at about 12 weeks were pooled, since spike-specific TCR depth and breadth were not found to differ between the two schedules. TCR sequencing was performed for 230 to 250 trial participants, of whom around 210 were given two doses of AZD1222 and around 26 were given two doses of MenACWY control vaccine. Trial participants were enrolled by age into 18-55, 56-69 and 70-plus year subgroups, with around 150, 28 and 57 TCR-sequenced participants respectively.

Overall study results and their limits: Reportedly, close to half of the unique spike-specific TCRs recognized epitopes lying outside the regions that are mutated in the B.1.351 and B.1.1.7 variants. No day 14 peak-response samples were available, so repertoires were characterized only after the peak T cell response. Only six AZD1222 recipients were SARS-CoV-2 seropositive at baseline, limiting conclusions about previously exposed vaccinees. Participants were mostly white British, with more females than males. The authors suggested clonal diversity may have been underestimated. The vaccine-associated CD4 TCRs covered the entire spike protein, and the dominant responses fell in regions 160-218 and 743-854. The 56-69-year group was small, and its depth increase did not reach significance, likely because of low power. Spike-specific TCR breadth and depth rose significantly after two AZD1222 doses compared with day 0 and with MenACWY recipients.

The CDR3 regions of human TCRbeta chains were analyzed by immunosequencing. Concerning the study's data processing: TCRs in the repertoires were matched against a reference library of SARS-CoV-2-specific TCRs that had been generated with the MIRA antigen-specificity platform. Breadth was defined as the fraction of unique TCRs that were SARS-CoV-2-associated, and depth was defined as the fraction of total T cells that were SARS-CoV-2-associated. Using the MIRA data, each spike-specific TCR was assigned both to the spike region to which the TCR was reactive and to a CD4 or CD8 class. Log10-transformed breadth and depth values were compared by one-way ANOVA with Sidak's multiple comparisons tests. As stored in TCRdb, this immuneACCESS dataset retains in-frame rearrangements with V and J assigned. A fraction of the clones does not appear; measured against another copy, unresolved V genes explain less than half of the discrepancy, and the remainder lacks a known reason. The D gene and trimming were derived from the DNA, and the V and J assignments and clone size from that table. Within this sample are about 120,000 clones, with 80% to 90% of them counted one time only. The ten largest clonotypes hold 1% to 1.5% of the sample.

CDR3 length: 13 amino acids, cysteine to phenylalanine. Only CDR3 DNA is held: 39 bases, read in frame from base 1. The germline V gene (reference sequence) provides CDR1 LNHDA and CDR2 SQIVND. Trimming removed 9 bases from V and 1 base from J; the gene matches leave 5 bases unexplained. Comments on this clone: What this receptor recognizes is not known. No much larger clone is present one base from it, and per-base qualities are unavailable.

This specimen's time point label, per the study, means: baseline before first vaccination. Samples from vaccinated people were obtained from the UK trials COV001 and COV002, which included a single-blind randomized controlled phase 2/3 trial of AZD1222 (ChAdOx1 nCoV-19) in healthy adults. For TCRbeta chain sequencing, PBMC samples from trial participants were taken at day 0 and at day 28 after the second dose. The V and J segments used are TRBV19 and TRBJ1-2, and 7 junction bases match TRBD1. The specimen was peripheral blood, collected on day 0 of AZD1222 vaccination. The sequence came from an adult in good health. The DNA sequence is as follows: TGTGCCAGCCAGGGGGTCGTTAACTATGGCTACACCTTC. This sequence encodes CASQGVVNYGYTF.